Listed below are T cell receptor beta chains from one sample, sequenced in a study of shared clonotypes between healthy human individuals. The assay was immunoSEQ multiplex PCR, and TCRdb's table has in-frame clones only and misses some. Of around 940,000 clones listed, over 75% were seen once; the top ten hold roughly 1.5%. The sequenced material came from memory CD4+ T cells sorted from blood. The source of these receptors is a man younger than 35 in good health. Both conserved end residues are part of each CDR3. D genes are given only for firm matches. Rows give clone size only sometimes, using once, few, many, or a class for an expanded clone.

size	V	J	D	DNA	CDR3
NA	TRBV19	TRBJ1-6	NA	TGTGCCTCCAAAGCCCCGGGACGGATGAATTCACCCCTCCACTTT	CASKAPGRMNSPLHF
NA	TRBV6-1	TRBJ2-7	TRBD2	TGTGCCAGCAGTGAAAGTCTAGCGGGGTTTACCGGGGAGTACTTC	CASSESLAGFTGEYF
NA	TRBV7-2	TRBJ1-2	TRBD1	TGTGCCAGCAGCCCCGGGACAGGTTTCAACTATGGCTACACCTTC	CASSPGTGFNYGYTF
NA	TRBV4-3	TRBJ1-4	TRBD1	TGCGCCAGCAGCCAAGGGCAGGGGGAAGAAAAACTGTTTTTT	CASSQGQGEEKLFF
few	TRBV5-1	TRBJ2-6	NA	TGCGCCAGCAGCTTGGCGGGGTCCGGGGCCAACGTCCTGACTTTC	CASSLAGSGANVLTF
NA	TRBV18	TRBJ2-1	TRBD2	TGTGCCAGCTCACCACTGGGGACTAGCGACGCCTACAATGAGCAGTTCTTC	CASSPLGTSDAYNEQFF
NA	TRBV2	TRBJ2-7	NA	TGTGCCAGCAACCCGCGTGAGGCCTCCTACGAGCAGTACTTC	CASNPREASYEQYF
few	TRBV18	TRBJ2-6	NA	TGTGCCAGCTCAAACTCGGGGGCTGGGGCCAACGTCCTGACTTTC	CASSNSGAGANVLTF
once	TRBV7-2	TRBJ2-5	TRBD2	TGTGCCAGCAGCCAGGGACTAGCGGGGGGACGGGAGACCCAGTACTTC	CASSQGLAGGRETQYF
NA	TRBV15	TRBJ2-2	TRBD2	TGTGCCACCAGCAAAGCGGGAGGCGACACCGGGGAGCTGTTTTTT	CATSKAGGDTGELFF
NA	TRBV5-1	TRBJ1-4	NA	TGCGCCAGCAGCCCAAACCCAGCAACTAATGAAAAACTGTTTTTT	CASSPNPATNEKLFF
NA	TRBV14	TRBJ1-2	NA	TGTGCCAGCAGCAATCAAGGGGTCGGGCCCGTCTATGGCTACACCTTC	CASSNQGVGPVYGYTF
NA	TRBV7-2	TRBJ2-1	NA	TGTGCCAGCAGCGGGCCGGGACCACGTAGATCCTACAATGAGCAGTTCTTC	CASSGPGPRRSYNEQFF
NA	TRBV7-9	TRBJ1-2	NA	TGTGCCAGCAGCTCTCTGAGCTTTAACTATGGCTACACCTTC	CASSSLSFNYGYTF
once	TRBV19	TRBJ2-3	NA	TGTGCCAGTAGTATAGACCCCACAAATCCGTGGCATACGCAGTATTTT	CASSIDPTNPWHTQYF
NA	TRBV19	TRBJ1-2	NA	TGTGCCAGTAGTACGACAGGTTGGGTCTATGGCTACACCTTC	CASSTTGWVYGYTF
few	TRBV6-5	TRBJ2-1	NA	TGTGCCAGCACCCCCCCGGGGGCCAATGAGCAGTTCTTC	CASTPPGANEQFF
NA	TRBV29-1	TRBJ2-5	NA	TGCAGCGTTCTCGGAGGGTGGGGTGTCCAAGAGACCCAGTACTTC	CSVLGGWGVQETQYF
NA	TRBV30	TRBJ2-1	NA	TGTGCCTGGGGCCGGGACCCTAGGTACAATGAGCAGTTCTTC	CAWGRDPRYNEQFF
NA	TRBV5-1	TRBJ1-5	NA	TGCGCCAGCAGCTTAGCAGGAAATCAGCCCCAGCATTTT	CASSLAGNQPQHF
few	TRBV10-3	TRBJ2-1	TRBD2	TGTGCCATCAGTCCTAGGACTAGCATTACCTACAATGAGCAGTTCTTC	CAISPRTSITYNEQFF
NA	TRBV5-4	TRBJ2-5	NA	TGTGCCAGCAGCTTGGACAGGGACATGGAGACCCAGTACTTC	CASSLDRDMETQYF
NA	TRBV6-1	TRBJ1-2	NA	TGTGCCAGCAGTGAGGCGAGGGGCCTTAACTATGGCTACACCTTC	CASSEARGLNYGYTF
NA	TRBV4-2	TRBJ1-1	NA	TGTGCCAGCAGCCGTAGGACCCCGAAGGCCGAAGCTTTCTTT	CASSRRTPKAEAFF
NA	TRBV6-5	TRBJ1-1	TRBD1	TGTGCCAGCAGTTACAGGGACAGGGGTATCGCAGCTTTCTTT	CASSYRDRGIAAFF
NA	TRBV4-2	TRBJ2-2	TRBD2	TGTGCCAGCAGCCAAGACTCTAGCGGTGTTACCGGGGAGCTGTTTTTT	CASSQDSSGVTGELFF
NA	TRBV6-4	TRBJ1-2	TRBD1	TGTGCCAGCAGTGATCCCCGGGACAGGAAACGGGATGGCTACACCTTC	CASSDPRDRKRDGYTF
NA	TRBV6-5	TRBJ1-2	TRBD1	TGTGCCAGCAGTTACGGACAGGGCACCCACACCTTC	CASSYGQGTHTF
NA	TRBV5-4	TRBJ2-6	NA	TGTGCCAGCAGCCCCTGGACGGCGGCTGGGGCCAACGTCCTGACTTTC	CASSPWTAAGANVLTF
NA	TRBV7-2	TRBJ2-7	TRBD1	TGTGCCAGCAGCTTGGGACAGGCCGCCTACGAGCAGTACTTC	CASSLGQAAYEQYF
NA	TRBV15	TRBJ2-3	NA	TGTGCCACCAGCAGAGCAAGCACAGATACGCAGTATTTT	CATSRASTDTQYF
NA	TRBV5-5	TRBJ2-7	NA	TGTGCCAGCAGCTTCGGAGGGGCGCGCTACGAGCAGTACTTC	CASSFGGARYEQYF
NA	TRBV2	TRBJ2-7	TRBD2	TGTGCCAGCAAAATGACTAGCGGGAGCAACAACGAGCAGTACTTC	CASKMTSGSNNEQYF
NA	TRBV9	TRBJ2-3	NA	TGTGCCAGCAGCGGGACGGGACACAGCACAGATACGCAGTATTTT	CASSGTGHSTDTQYF
NA	TRBV5-1	TRBJ2-3	NA	TGCGCCAGCAGCTTAGAGGTAGCGGTTAGCACAGATACGCAGTATTTT	CASSLEVAVSTDTQYF
NA	TRBV18	TRBJ1-5	NA	TGTGCCAGCTCAGAAGCCGGGACGGGCAATCAGCCCCAGCATTTT	CASSEAGTGNQPQHF
few	TRBV10-2	TRBJ2-5	NA	TGCGCCAGCAGACCCGGGACATACGAGACCCAGTACTTC	CASRPGTYETQYF
NA	TRBV10-3	TRBJ1-6	NA	TGTGCCATCGGGAGGGAAAAAGGGTCACCCCTCCACTTT	CAIGREKGSPLHF
once	TRBV5-1	TRBJ1-1	NA	TGCGCCAGCAGCTTTGGCCGGAACACTGAAGCTTTCTTT	CASSFGRNTEAFF
NA	TRBV7-2	TRBJ1-2	TRBD1	TGTGCCAGCAGCGGGGGACAGGGCCTCTATGGCTACACCTTC	CASSGGQGLYGYTF
once	TRBV2	TRBJ1-4	NA	TGTGCCAGCAGAAGGGATAATGAAAAACTGTTTTTT	CASRRDNEKLFF
NA	TRBV9	TRBJ2-7	NA	TGTGCCAGCAGCGTAGGAAGGGGCGAATACTACGAGCAGTACTTC	CASSVGRGEYYEQYF
NA	TRBV2	TRBJ2-2	TRBD2	TGTGCCAGCGCCCCTTTTAGCGGGGGGAGTGCCGGGGAGCTGTTTTTT	CASAPFSGGSAGELFF
NA	TRBV7-2	TRBJ1-3	NA	TGTGCCAGCAGCGGCTCTGGAAACACCATATATTTT	CASSGSGNTIYF
once	TRBV2	TRBJ2-5	TRBD1	TGTGCCAGCAGCGCCGGACAGGGTGGAAAGACCCAGTACTTC	CASSAGQGGKTQYF
NA	TRBV19	TRBJ2-3	TRBD2	TGTGCCAGTAGTATCCGGGAGGGTGCAGATACGCAGTATTTT	CASSIREGADTQYF
few	TRBV11-2	TRBJ2-7	TRBD2	TGTGCCAGCAGCCCCCTAGCGGGGGGGACAGGTCGAAACGAGCAGTACTTC	CASSPLAGGTGRNEQYF